Below are 32 T cell receptor beta chains sequenced from a single sample in a study of cytomegalovirus exposure and HLA in healthy donors. The PCR contained 60 Vbeta and 13 Jbeta primers. Sequenced by immunoSEQ multiplex PCR; TCRdb stores in-frame clones only, minus some. The sample consists of under 150,000 clones, about three fifths of them appearing once. The specimen sequenced was PBMCs. These receptors all stem from a man aged 40-49 years in good health and CMV-seropositive.

This chain links TRBV6-5 with TRBJ2-7; a possible D gene is TRBD1 (5 bases). Trimming removed 6 bases at V and 9 bases at J, with 18 bases between. The CDR3 loop spans 13 amino acids. Germline CDR1 MNHEY, CDR2 SVGAGI. This CDR3 is CASSTLGAVRQYF. The CDR3 DNA reads TGTGCCAGCAGCACCTTAGGGGCAGTCAGGCAGTACTTC.

The V call is TRBV28, the J call TRBJ1-3; D ambiguous. The CDR3 has 12 amino acids. V shed 3 bases and J shed 8 bases, with 8 bases lying between them. Germline V gives CDR1 MDHEN, CDR2 SYDVKM. Here the CDR3 reads CASSFGLHTIYF. The CDR3 DNA reads TGTGCCAGCAGTTTCGGTTTGCACACCATATATTTT.

The chain has TRBV7-6 and TRBJ2-5, with 8 bases aligning to TRBD1. The V segment lost 5 bases and the J segment 5 bases; nucleotides outside the gene matches: 7. The germline V gene has CDR1 SGHVS and CDR2 FNYEAQ. CDR3 length equals 14 residues. CDR3 amino acids: CASSQGAREETQYF. The CDR3 region has the DNA TGTGCCAGCAGCCAGGGGGCGAGGGAGGAGACCCAGTACTTC.

V is TRBV5-1 and J is TRBJ2-1, with 8 bases that match TRBD1. The junction had 2 bases not matched to a gene; V was cut back by 0 bases and J by 0 bases. The CDR3 is made up of 16 amino acids. CDR1 is SGHRS, CDR2 YFSETQ, per germline. In nucleotides, the CDR3 is TGCGCCAGCAGCTTGGATACAGGGGGCTCCTACAATGAGCAGTTCTTC. Translated: CASSLDTGGSYNEQFF.

The V call is TRBV28, the J call TRBJ1-1; 10 bases agree with TRBD1. CDR3 length: 15 amino acids. Trimming removed 5 bases from V and 10 bases from J; junction bases left unmatched: 13. CDR1 and CDR2 from the germline V gene are MDHEN and SYDVKM. The CDR3 sequence: CASSIQTGGGLGAFF. In DNA, the CDR3 is TGTGCCAGCAGTATACAGACAGGGGGCGGTCTAGGAGCTTTCTTT.

CDR3 sequence reads: CAISEQDNSPLHF. CDR3 in DNA: TGTGCCATCAGTGAACAGGATAATTCACCCCTCCACTTT. This rearrangement joins TRBV10-3 to TRBJ1-6; tentatively, D is TRBD1 (5 bases). With 3 bases removed from V and 5 bases from J, the gap between germline ends came to 5 bases. CDR1 is ENHRY, CDR2 SYGVKD, per germline. The CDR3 totals 13 residues.

On this clone itself: A read error may account for a junction end that differs from germline. The rearrangement joins TRBV7-8 to TRBJ1-5, with TRBD1 as a possible D gene (5 bases). Germline V gene data show CDR1 as SGHVS and CDR2 as FQNEAQ. CDR3 size: 14 residues. CDR3 DNA: TGTGCCAGCAGCCTCGGGACTGACTATCACCCCCAGCATTTT. This sequence encodes CASSLGTDYHPQHF.

The V call is TRBV10-2, the J call TRBJ2-3; 14 bases are a match to TRBD2. V dropped 6 bases and J dropped 3; count of bases not matched to a gene: 8. CDR1 WSHSY and CDR2 SAAADI come from the germline V gene. The CDR3 has 17 amino acids. The CDR3 region is CASRRGTSGGGTDTQYF. CDR3 DNA: TGCGCCAGCAGAAGAGGGACTAGCGGGGGCGGAACAGATACGCAGTATTTT.

The chain uses TRBV7-9 and TRBJ1-5; possibly TRBD1 for D (5 bases). The germline V and J ends were trimmed by 3 bases and 0 bases, with 9 bases remaining between them. The CDR3 sequence is 15 residues long. The germline V gene encodes CDR1 SEHNR and CDR2 FQNEAQ (reference sequence). This CDR3 reads CASSLKGSSNQPQHF. CDR3 nucleotides: TGTGCCAGCAGCTTGAAGGGGTCTAGCAATCAGCCCCAGCATTTT. Combining the CDR3 with reference TRBV7-9 and TRBJ1-5 gives the whole variable domain DTGVSQNPRHKITKRGQNVTFRCDPISEHNRLYWYRQTLGQGPEFLTYFQNEAQLEKSRLLSDRFSAERPKGSFSTLEIQRTEQGDSAMYLCASSLKGSSNQPQHFGDGTRLSIL.

This clone showed up just a few times. V usage is TRBV2 and J usage is TRBJ2-5; 9 bases are shared with TRBD1. The CDR3 is made up of 14 amino acids. The V segment lost 6 bases and the J segment 4 bases; nucleotides outside the gene matches: 6. Germline V gives CDR1 SNHLY, CDR2 FYNNEI. In nucleotides, the CDR3 is TGTGCCAGCAGCAACAGGGGGCTGGGAGAGACCCAGTACTTC. Translated, it gives CASSNRGLGETQYF. The full variable domain, with the rest looked up from reference TRBV2 and TRBJ2-5, is EPEVTQTPSHQVTQMGQEVILRCVPISNHLYFYWYRQILGQKVEFLVSFYNNEISEKSEIFDDQFSVERPDGSNFTLKIRSTKLEDSAMYFCASSNRGLGETQYFGPGTRLLVL.

The genes are TRBV27 and TRBJ2-6; no clear D. The germline CDR1 and CDR2 sequences are MNHEY and SMNVEV (reference sequence). This CDR3 is 18 amino acids long. Trimming stripped 5 bases from V and 0 bases from J, with 17 bases between. The CDR3 DNA follows: TGTGCCAGCAGTCTCGAGGTATCGCCCCACTCTGGGGCCAACGTCCTGACTTTC. Translation: CASSLEVSPHSGANVLTF.

The V and J genes are TRBV6-1 and TRBJ1-1; D ambiguous. Germline V lookup: CDR1 MNHNS, CDR2 SASEGT. Between the trimmed V and J ends, which lost 8 bases and 6 bases, there was a span of 10 bases. This CDR3 region has 11 residues. The CDR3 nucleotides read TGTGCCAGCGCCCAGGTTTCTGAAGCTTTCTTT. It codes for CASAQVSEAFF.

This sequence joins TRBV27 and TRBJ2-1, with 11 bases fitting TRBD1. Germline values: CDR1 MNHEY, CDR2 SMNVEV (reference sequence). The CDR3 spans 15 residues. Losses at the gene ends were 2 bases for V and 6 bases for J; bases not matched to a gene: 3. In DNA, the CDR3 is TGTGCCAGCAGTTTACTGGGGACAGGGGGCAATGAGCAGTTCTTC. Translation: CASSLLGTGGNEQFF.

This clone appeared a few times. As DNA, the CDR3 is TGTGCCATCAGTGACACTATAGGGGGCGAAATTGATGGCTACACCTTC. The encoded protein is CAISDTIGGEIDGYTF. The genes are TRBV10-3 and TRBJ1-2; 7 nucleotides agree with TRBD1. The CDR3 loop spans 16 amino acids. Trimming removed 3 bases from V and 6 bases from J; junction bases left unmatched: 13. In germline, CDR1 is ENHRY, CDR2 SYGVKD.

CDR3 nucleotides: TGTGCCAGTTTGGACAGGGATAACTATGGCTACACCTTC. Amino acids: CASLDRDNYGYTF. V and J are TRBV19 and TRBJ1-2, with TRBD1 matching 8 bases. V gave up 8 bases and J gave up 1 base; unmatched junction bases: 3. This CDR3 spans 13 amino acids. Per germline, CDR1 LNHDA and CDR2 SQIVND (reference sequence). The entire variable domain, with the rest obtained from reference TRBV19 and TRBJ1-2, is as follows: DGGITQSPKYLFRKEGQNVTLSCEQNLNHDAMYWYRQDPGQGLRLIYYSQIVNDFQKGDIAEGYSVSREKKESFPLTVTSAQKNPTAFYLCASLDRDNYGYTFGSGTRLTVV.

The rearrangement joins TRBV19 to TRBJ1-1; 8 bases line up with TRBD1. Germline-derived CDR1 and CDR2 are LNHDA and SQIVND (reference sequence). After removal of 2 bases from V and 2 bases from J, the junction contained 4 bases not matched to a gene. This CDR3 has 15 residues. Here the CDR3 reads CASSIRGQGNTEAFF. The CDR3 DNA sequence: TGTGCCAGTAGTATAAGAGGACAGGGCAACACTGAAGCTTTCTTT.

V gene TRBV21-1 combines with J gene TRBJ2-1; the DNA was not used to check the table's D call, TRBD1. TRBV21-1 is noted as a pseudogene. The CDR3 covers 15 residues. The CDR3 spells CASVKGQGSYNEQFF. Here the CDR3 DNA reads TGTGCCAGCGTTAAGGGGCAGGGATCCTACAATGAGCAGTTCTTC.

V is TRBV7-9 and J is TRBJ2-2; TRBD2 agrees at 7 bases. V was clipped by 5 bases and J by 5 bases; unmatched bases: 20. Germline V gives CDR1 SEHNR, CDR2 FQNEAQ (reference sequence). The CDR3 length is 19 residues. CDR3 sequence: CASSRSTSTGTNPTGELFF. The DNA for the CDR3 is TGTGCCAGCAGCCGTTCCACCAGTACCGGGACTAACCCTACCGGGGAGCTGTTTTTT.

The chain is built from TRBV7-8 and TRBJ2-2; TRBD2 matches at 8 bases. The junction had 7 bases not matched to a gene; V was cut back by 3 bases and J by 4 bases. CDR1 is SGHVS and CDR2 is FQNEAQ in the germline V gene. CDR3 length: 16 residues. The CDR3 DNA follows: TGTGCCAGCAGCTTGGACCGGGGGGGCCTCACCGGGGAGCTGTTTTTT. It yields the protein CASSLDRGGLTGELFF.

This clone was seen more than once but under ten times. The V gene is TRBV6-6, the J gene TRBJ2-7; D is ambiguous. This CDR3 region has 13 residues. Germline V gene lookup returns CDR1 MNHNY and CDR2 SVGAGI (reference sequence). V shed 3 bases and J shed 4 bases, with 10 bases lying between them. CDR3 sequence reads: CASSYPQLYEQYF. The CDR3 nucleotides are TGTGCCAGCAGTTATCCCCAGTTGTACGAGCAGTACTTC.

This clone was seen more than once but under ten times. Other DNA sequences within the sample encode an identical CDR3. The CDR3 protein is CASSPGQGREKLFF. CDR3 nucleotides: TGTGCCAGCAGTCCCGGACAGGGGAGGGAAAAACTGTTTTTT. The chain uses TRBV28 and TRBJ1-4, with 9 bases that match TRBD1. V trimming: 5 bases; J trimming: 8 bases; junction bases outside the gene matches: 6. Per germline, CDR1 MDHEN and CDR2 SYDVKM. CDR3 length equals 14 residues.

The V gene is TRBV5-1, the J gene TRBJ2-5; D may be TRBD1 (6 bases). The CDR3 loop spans 14 amino acids. The germline gives CDR1 SGHRS, CDR2 YFSETQ. V was pared by 4 bases and J by 1 base, with 11 bases between. The CDR3 here is CASSRDTAQETQYF. The CDR3, as DNA: TGCGCCAGCAGCCGGGACACAGCCCAAGAGACCCAGTACTTC. Variable domain in full (rest from reference TRBV5-1 and TRBJ2-5): KAGVTQTPRYLIKTRGQQVTLSCSPISGHRSVSWYQQTPGQGLQFLFEYFSETQRNKGNFPGRFSGRQFSNSRSEMNVSTLELGDSALYLCASSRDTAQETQYFGPGTRLLVL.

This rearrangement joins TRBV30 to TRBJ1-1; possible D gene TRBD1, 6 bases. This CDR3 is 13 amino acids long. With 5 bases removed from V and 1 base from J, the gap between germline ends came to 11 bases. CDR1 is GTSNPN, CDR2 SVGIG, per germline (reference sequence). The CDR3 here is CAWGGQRNTEAFF. CDR3 coding DNA: TGTGCCTGGGGGGGACAACGGAACACTGAAGCTTTCTTT.

This chain uses TRBV19 with TRBJ2-7; D might be TRBD1 (6 bases). Between the trimmed V and J ends, which lost 3 bases and 0 bases, there was a span of 12 bases. The CDR3 consists of 15 residues. Germline CDR1 is LNHDA and CDR2 is SQIVND (reference sequence). For the CDR3, the DNA is TGTGCCAGTAGTATCGGGCTACAGGGCTCCTACGAGCAGTACTTC. It specifies CASSIGLQGSYEQYF.

The chain carries TRBV7-9 and TRBJ1-5, with 7 bases that match TRBD1. Germline CDR1 SEHNR, CDR2 FQNEAQ (reference sequence). This CDR3 has 13 residues. V was clipped by 4 bases and J by 7 bases; unmatched bases: 4. CDR3 nucleotide sequence: TGTGCCAGCAGCTCCCAGGGGGACCAGCCCCAGCATTTT. It codes for CASSSQGDQPQHF. The whole variable domain, filled in from reference TRBV7-9 and TRBJ1-5, reads DTGVSQNPRHKITKRGQNVTFRCDPISEHNRLYWYRQTLGQGPEFLTYFQNEAQLEKSRLLSDRFSAERPKGSFSTLEIQRTEQGDSAMYLCASSSQGDQPQHFGDGTRLSIL.

The chain is built from TRBV29-1 and TRBJ1-2; D not certain. The CDR3 consists of 12 residues. The germline V gene has CDR1 SQVTM and CDR2 ANQGSEA. The V end lost 0 bases, the J end lost 5 bases, and 7 bases lay between the germline ends. CDR3 coding DNA: TGCAGCGTTGAAGATAGGAGTTATGGCTACACCTTC. Translated, it gives CSVEDRSYGYTF.

The chain joins TRBV18 to TRBJ2-7; the D gene is possibly TRBD1 (6 bases). The CDR3 runs to 15 residues. V was shortened by 3 bases and J by 5 bases, with 17 bases between the two germline ends. CDR1 and CDR2 from the germline V gene are KGHSH and LQKENI. CDR3 sequence: CASSPQDSLSHEQYF. In DNA form, the CDR3 reads TGTGCCAGCTCACCTCAGGACAGTTTATCCCACGAGCAGTACTTC.

Comment on this clone: Different DNA sequences within this sample yield the same CDR3. This rearrangement joins TRBV7-9 to TRBJ1-5; D not resolved. This CDR3 has 14 residues. CDR1 is SEHNR and CDR2 is FQNEAQ in the germline V gene (reference sequence). Trimming took 3 bases from V and 2 from J, leaving 8 bases between them. The CDR3 here is CASSLGGGNQPQHF. DNA for the CDR3: TGTGCCAGCAGCTTGGGAGGTGGCAATCAGCCCCAGCATTTT.

The genes are TRBV6-1 and TRBJ1-6, with TRBD1 as a possible D gene (6 bases). This CDR3 region has 16 residues. Trimming took 2 bases from V and 6 from J, leaving 14 bases between them. In germline, CDR1 is MNHNS, CDR2 SASEGT. The CDR3 sequence is CASSEFVTGSNSPLHF. CDR3 DNA: TGTGCCAGCAGTGAATTTGTGACAGGTTCTAATTCACCCCTCCACTTT.

This chain uses TRBV5-1 with TRBJ2-2; TRBD2 agrees at 8 bases. The CDR3 is 15 residues long. The V and J ends lost 0 bases and 5 bases, in that order; junction bases with no gene match: 3. Germline CDR1 is SGHRS and CDR2 is YFSETQ. Here the CDR3 reads CASSLEIAGTGELFF. Here the CDR3 DNA reads TGCGCCAGCAGCTTGGAAATAGCGGGAACCGGGGAGCTGTTTTTT.

The CDR3 sequence: CSARVAGGLDEQFF. The DNA of the CDR3 is TGCAGCGCGCGGGTAGCGGGAGGTTTGGATGAGCAGTTCTTC. This rearrangement joins TRBV29-1 to TRBJ2-1, with 10 nucleotides matching TRBD2. The V gene's germline CDR1 is SQVTM and CDR2 ANQGSEA. The CDR3 length is 14 residues. The ends lost 7 bases at V and 8 bases at J; junction bases unmatched: 11.

The DNA for the CDR3 is TGCGCCAGCAGCTTGCCCTCCGGTAGCTATGGCTACACCTTC. It is translated as CASSLPSGSYGYTF. The J gene is TRBJ1-2, the V gene TRBV5-1, with D hard to call. The ends were cut back, 1 base at V and 4 bases at J, with 11 bases in the middle. CDR1 is SGHRS and CDR2 is YFSETQ in the germline V gene. The CDR3 has 14 amino acids.